The next 4 T cell receptor beta chains were all read from a single sample in a study of blood T cell repertoires in COVID-19. Here immunoSEQ multiplex PCR was the method, and the copy in TCRdb shows in-frame clones only, minus some. The sample lists roughly 99,000 clones, around 80% occurring once. Source material: peripheral blood. These receptors were obtained from a man in his 70s with acute or convalescent COVID-19.

The rearrangement links TRBV3-1 (or the pseudogene TRBV3-2) to TRBJ2-3, with 8 bases fitting TRBD1. The length of the CDR3 is 15 residues. Looked up from germline, CDR1 is LGHDT and CDR2 is YNNKEL (reference sequence). The J segment lost 1 base and the V segment lost 3 bases, leaving 3 bases of the junction unmatched. CDR3 region: CASSQDRAGTDTQYF. In nucleotides, the CDR3 is TGTGCCAGCAGCCAGGACAGGGCGGGCACAGATACGCAGTATTTT.

V gene TRBV24-1 combines with J gene TRBJ2-3, with 10 bases matching TRBD1. CDR1 is KGHDR, CDR2 SFDVKD, per germline. With 9 bases clipped from V and 3 bases from J, the junction kept 5 bases outside the gene matches. There are 14 residues in the CDR3. CDR3 amino acids: CATGGTGVTDTQYF. The CDR3 nucleotides read TGTGCCACCGGTGGGACAGGGGTGACAGATACGCAGTATTTT.

This chain connects TRBV5-1 to TRBJ2-2, with D tentatively TRBD1 (5 bases). The CDR3 is made up of 14 amino acids. V was cut by 2 bases and J by 2 bases, with 7 bases left in between. CDR1 and CDR2 from the germline V gene are SGHRS and YFSETQ. CDR3 residues: CASSLRTNTGELFF. CDR3 bases: TGCGCCAGCAGCTTAAGGACAAACACCGGGGAGCTGTTTTTT.

The chain couples TRBV10-3 to TRBJ2-7, with D possibly TRBD2 on 6 matching bases. The CDR3 is 14 amino acids. V dropped 8 bases and J dropped 0 bases, with 14 bases sitting between them. Germline CDR1 reads ENHRY; CDR2 reads SYGVKD. The DNA for the CDR3 is TGTGCCATCCGGCGGGGAGCGAACTCCTACGAGCAGTACTTC. Translation: CAIRRGANSYEQYF.